This T cell receptor (beta chain) was identified during a study of brain T cells in children with intractable seizures. Study-level results: Pre- and post-surgery blood differed in depth, so pre-surgery absences may be undersampling. HCMV serostatus was not known, and viral specificity came from CDR3 similarity only.

A word on this clone: Its antigen is unknown.

The CDR3 spans 14 residues. CDR1 is SGHNT and CDR2 is YYREEE in the germline V gene (reference sequence). V was trimmed by 5 bases and J by 3 bases, leaving 15 bases between them. Profiling relied on immunoSEQ multiplex PCR, and the TCRdb table lists in-frame clones only, not all of them. The sample yields about 340,000 clones, over 90% seen once. The time point: blood from clinic visit 5 months post-surgery; TSC patient then seizure free. The sequenced cases were selected for having the highest brain T cell transcript signatures. Pre-surgery treatment included at least one anti-epileptic drug. This receptor was obtained from a boy less than two years old with tuberous sclerosis and intractable seizures. The specimen was peripheral blood, collected around 5 months after surgery. The chain is built from TRBV5-4 and TRBJ2-7, with a possible D match to TRBD2 (5 bases). The CDR3 protein is CASSPISGNYEQYF. Written as DNA, the CDR3 is TGTGCCAGCAGTCCGATCTCGGGAAACTACGAGCAGTACTTC. Full variable domain (remainder filled in from reference TRBV5-4 and TRBJ2-7): ETGVTQSPTHLIKTRGQQVTLRCSSQSGHNTVSWYQQALGQGPQFIFQYYREEENGRGNFPPRFSGLQFPNYSSELNVNALELDDSALYLCASSPISGNYEQYFGPGTRLTVT.